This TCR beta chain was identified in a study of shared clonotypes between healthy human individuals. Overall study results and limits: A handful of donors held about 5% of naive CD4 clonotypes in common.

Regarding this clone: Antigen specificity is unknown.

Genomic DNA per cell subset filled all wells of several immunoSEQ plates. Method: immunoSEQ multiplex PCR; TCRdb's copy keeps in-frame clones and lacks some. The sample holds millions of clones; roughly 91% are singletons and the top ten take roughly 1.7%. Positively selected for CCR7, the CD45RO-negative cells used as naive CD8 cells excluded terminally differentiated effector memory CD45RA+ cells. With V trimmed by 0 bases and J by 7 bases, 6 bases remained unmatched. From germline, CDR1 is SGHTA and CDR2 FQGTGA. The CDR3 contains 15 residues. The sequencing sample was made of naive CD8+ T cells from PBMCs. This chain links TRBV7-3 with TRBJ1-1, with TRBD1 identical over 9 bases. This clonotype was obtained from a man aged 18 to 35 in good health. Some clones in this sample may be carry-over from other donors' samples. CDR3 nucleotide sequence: TGTGCCAGCAGCTTAACTTTCGACAGGGGGAGTGAAGCTTTCTTT. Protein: CASSLTFDRGSEAFF.